This entry lists 28 T cell receptor beta chains sequenced from one sample in a study of shared clonotypes between healthy human individuals. The assay was immunoSEQ multiplex PCR, and TCRdb's table has in-frame clones only and misses some. The sample has around 940,000 clones, approximately 80% seen once. What was sequenced was memory CD4+ T cells sorted from blood. This sample's subset: CD45RA-negative fraction. These receptors came from a man aged 18 to 29 in good health.

V gene TRBV4-3 combines with J gene TRBJ2-2; 10 nucleotides line up with TRBD1. This CDR3 is built from 17 residues. The germline CDR1 and CDR2 sequences are LGHNA and YSLEER. Losses at the gene ends were 0 bases for V and 5 bases for J; bases not matched to a gene: 6. The CDR3 reads CASSQELPGQGTGELFF. The CDR3 nucleotides read TGCGCCAGCAGCCAAGAACTACCGGGACAGGGGACCGGGGAGCTGTTTTTT.

The chain carries TRBV30 and TRBJ1-1; the D is unclear. The CDR3 consists of 13 residues. V was trimmed by 0 bases and J by 5 bases, leaving 10 bases between them. Germline values: CDR1 GTSNPN, CDR2 SVGIG (reference sequence). The CDR3 is CAWSVAGMTEAFF. CDR3 bases: TGTGCCTGGAGTGTTGCGGGGATGACTGAAGCTTTCTTT.

This clone came up many times. The chain links TRBV10-2 to TRBJ2-5, with TRBD2 matching 7 bases. This CDR3 region has 17 residues. J lost 5 bases, V lost 3 bases, and 15 bases had no gene match. The germline V gene has CDR1 WSHSY and CDR2 SAAADI. The CDR3 DNA sequence: TGCGCCAGCAGTGAAGGTGGTTGGGGCGGGAGTTGGGAGACCCAGTACTTC. Its translation: CASSEGGWGGSWETQYF.

V usage is TRBV6-1 and J usage is TRBJ1-1; D call uncertain. Germline V lookup: CDR1 MNHNS, CDR2 SASEGT. The CDR3 covers 14 residues. V lost 6 bases, J lost 4 bases, and 15 bases lay in between. The DNA of the CDR3 is TGTGCCAGCAGGAGGAGTGAGGGATCCACTGAAGCTTTCTTT. Residues: CASRRSEGSTEAFF.

The CDR3 sequence is CASSSELGGNEQFF. The CDR3 DNA is TGTGCCAGCAGTTCGGAACTAGGGGGAAATGAGCAGTTCTTC. The V and J genes are TRBV6-4 and TRBJ2-1; the D gene is possibly TRBD1 (6 bases). Germline V lookup: CDR1 MRHNA, CDR2 SNTAGT. The CDR3 is 14 amino acids. V was clipped by 5 bases and J by 7 bases, with 15 bases between them.

CDR3 loop: CASSVPGLSTDTQYF. The CDR3 coding sequence is TGTGCCAGCAGCGTCCCGGGACTCAGCACAGATACGCAGTATTTT. The chain uses TRBV11-2 and TRBJ2-3; tentative D call: TRBD2 (6 bases). The CDR3 is 15 amino acids. Germline CDR1 is SGHAT and CDR2 is FQNNGV. Trimming cost V 5 bases and J 0 bases, with 12 bases left between them.

The chain carries TRBV5-1 and TRBJ1-1; D may be TRBD1 (5 bases). V was pared by 3 bases and J by 2 bases, with 14 bases between. CDR1 is SGHRS and CDR2 is YFSETQ in the germline V gene. This CDR3 region has 15 residues. The DNA of the CDR3 is TGCGCCAGCAGCTCCCGGGACGGACTTAACACTGAAGCTTTCTTT. This gives the protein CASSSRDGLNTEAFF.

The genes are TRBV6-6 and TRBJ1-2, with D possibly TRBD1 on 6 matching bases. The CDR3 runs to 13 residues. V lost 6 bases and J 1 base, leaving 9 bases between the germline ends. The germline V gene encodes CDR1 MNHNY and CDR2 SVGAGI (reference sequence). CDR3 region: CASRPQGNYGYTF. DNA for the CDR3: TGTGCCAGCAGGCCACAGGGTAACTATGGCTACACCTTC.

This chain uses TRBV19 with TRBJ1-2, with unresolved D. The germline CDR1 and CDR2 sequences are LNHDA and SQIVND (reference sequence). Trimming pared 4 bases from V and 2 bases from J, leaving 8 bases between. The CDR3 consists of 13 residues. DNA for the CDR3: TGTGCCAGTAGTAGAGCCTACAACTATGGCTACACCTTC. As protein: CASSRAYNYGYTF. Filled out from reference TRBV19 and TRBJ1-2, the complete variable domain reads DGGITQSPKYLFRKEGQNVTLSCEQNLNHDAMYWYRQDPGQGLRLIYYSQIVNDFQKGDIAEGYSVSREKKESFPLTVTSAQKNPTAFYLCASSRAYNYGYTFGSGTRLTVV.

In its sample, this clone was seen a few times. The CDR3 is CASSHLQGGAYNEQFF. In DNA form, the CDR3 reads TGCGCCAGCAGCCACCTACAGGGGGGGGCCTACAATGAGCAGTTCTTC. V usage is TRBV4-1 and J usage is TRBJ2-1; TRBD1 might be the D (8 bases). The germline gives CDR1 MGHRA, CDR2 YSYEKL. CDR3 length: 16 residues. Trimming removed 3 bases from V and 2 bases from J, with 14 bases in between.

This chain joins TRBV2 and TRBJ2-1; D unclear. This CDR3 spans 15 amino acids. V lost 3 bases to trimming and J lost 6 bases, with 15 bases between them. Germline V lookup: CDR1 SNHLY, CDR2 FYNNEI. The CDR3: CASSDSRTSPNEQFF. The CDR3 DNA is TGTGCCAGCAGTGACTCTAGAACATCCCCCAATGAGCAGTTCTTC.

Concerning this clone itself: A much larger clone lies a single base off, so this may be a read error. This chain joins TRBV5-4 and TRBJ2-1, with a weak D call TRBD1 (5 bases). V shed 4 bases and J shed 5 bases, with 7 bases lying between them. From germline, CDR1 is SGHNT and CDR2 YYREEE (reference sequence). The CDR3 is 12 amino acids. The CDR3 loop is CASSPDNNEQFF. CDR3 in DNA: TGTGCCAGCAGCCCGGACAACAATGAGCAGTTCTTC.

The CDR3 spells CASSQETGETQYF. The CDR3 nucleotides are TGCGCCAGCAGCCAAGAGACGGGGGAGACCCAGTACTTC. The chain is built from TRBV4-3 and TRBJ2-5; D might be TRBD2 (5 bases). V lost 0 bases and J 5 bases, leaving 7 bases between the germline ends. Germline CDR1 and CDR2: LGHNA and YSLEER. The CDR3 consists of 13 residues.

A word on this clone: Other DNA sequences of this sample code for an identical CDR3. This rearrangement joins TRBV7-2 to TRBJ2-7; 8 bases match TRBD2. The CDR3 totals 14 residues. V lost 2 bases to trimming and J lost 0 bases; unmatched junction nucleotides: 0. From germline, CDR1 is SGHTA and CDR2 FQGNSA. As DNA, the CDR3 is TGTGCCAGCAGCTTAAGCGGGAGCTCCTACGAGCAGTACTTC. Encoded protein: CASSLSGSSYEQYF.

The chain recombines TRBV19 with TRBJ1-6, with a tentative D call TRBD1 (6 bases). The CDR3 consists of 15 residues. V lost 7 bases and J lost 6, with 16 bases in between. From germline, CDR1 is LNHDA and CDR2 SQIVND (reference sequence). As DNA, the CDR3 is TGTGCCAGTAAATCACTGGACAGTTTTAATTCACCCCTCCACTTT. Its protein is CASKSLDSFNSPLHF.

This clone has ten or more counts. The rearrangement links TRBV7-9 to TRBJ2-4, with D uncertain. The CDR3 has 12 residues. Germline assignment: CDR1 SEHNR and CDR2 FQNEAQ (reference sequence). The V end lost 0 bases, the J end lost 11 bases, and 8 bases lay between the germline ends. The CDR3 coding sequence is TGTGCCAGCAGCTTAGCCAGTAACGTTCAGTACTTC. This gives the protein CASSLASNVQYF.

Concerning this clone itself: Other DNA variants within this sample encode the same CDR3. The chain is built from TRBV6-5 and TRBJ1-4, with D uncertain. Germline CDR1 and CDR2: MNHEY and SVGAGI. CDR3 length equals 15 residues. Trimming removed 0 bases from V and 7 bases from J, with 12 bases in between. The CDR3: CASSYSWGVGEKLFF. The CDR3 DNA is TGTGCCAGCAGTTACTCGTGGGGTGTTGGTGAAAAACTGTTTTTT.

The chain recombines TRBV30 with TRBJ2-7; 10 nucleotides line up with TRBD1. V lost 4 bases, J lost 2 bases, and 2 bases stayed unmatched. From germline, CDR1 is GTSNPN and CDR2 SVGIG (reference sequence). The length of the CDR3 is 13 residues. Here the CDR3 DNA reads TGTGCCTGGAATGGACAGGGGGCCTACGAGCAGTACTTC. Encoded protein: CAWNGQGAYEQYF.

The V and J genes are TRBV6-6 and TRBJ2-5, with 7 nucleotides matching TRBD2. Germline lookup yields CDR1 MNHNY and CDR2 SVGAGI (reference sequence). The CDR3 sequence is 15 residues long. Trimming at V came to 6 bases and at J to 4 bases, leaving 11 bases not matched to a gene. CDR3 residues: CASSREGGIIETQYF. CDR3 coding DNA: TGTGCCAGCAGCCGTGAGGGAGGGATCATAGAGACCCAGTACTTC.

V is TRBV30 and J is TRBJ2-2; D perhaps matches TRBD1 (5 bases). CDR3 size: 16 residues. Germline loops: CDR1 GTSNPN, CDR2 SVGIG (reference sequence). V shed 0 bases and J shed 3 bases, with 14 bases lying between them. In nucleotides, the CDR3 is TGTGCCTGGAGTGTACTAAGGGGCGTGGACACCGGGGAGCTGTTTTTT. Amino acid sequence: CAWSVLRGVDTGELFF.

This chain connects TRBV7-8 to TRBJ2-2; D perhaps matches TRBD1 (6 bases). Germline V CDR1 and CDR2: SGHVS, FQNEAQ. CDR3 length: 13 amino acids. The ends were cut back, 1 base at V and 9 bases at J, with 9 bases in the middle. In DNA, the CDR3 is TGTGCCAGCAGCTTAGTGGGGGCCCGGGAGCTGTTTTTT. Its protein product is CASSLVGARELFF.

The V and J genes are TRBV30 and TRBJ2-1, with 8 bases fitting TRBD2. The junction had 11 bases not matched to a gene; V was cut back by 5 bases and J by 5 bases. CDR1 is GTSNPN, CDR2 SVGIG, per germline (reference sequence). The CDR3 loop spans 15 amino acids. The CDR3 here is CAWGHGLAGDNEQFF. In DNA form, the CDR3 reads TGTGCCTGGGGCCATGGACTAGCCGGAGACAATGAGCAGTTCTTC.

This clone has just one count. V gene TRBV9 combines with J gene TRBJ2-2; D is unresolved. Trimming left V 0 bases short and J 5 bases short, with 8 bases between. This CDR3 has 14 amino acids. The V gene's germline CDR1 is SGDLS and CDR2 YYNGEE. CDR3 sequence: CASSVDFRTGELFF. The CDR3 nucleotides read TGTGCCAGCAGCGTAGACTTTCGAACCGGGGAGCTGTTTTTT.

The chain has TRBV27 and TRBJ1-3, with 8 bases lining up with TRBD1. The trim removed 3 bases at V and 15 bases at J, leaving 1 base unmatched. This CDR3 comprises 10 residues. Germline V CDR1 and CDR2: MNHEY, SMNVEV (reference sequence). This CDR3 reads CASSFGQGYF. CDR3 DNA: TGTGCCAGCAGTTTTGGACAGGGATATTTT.

The rearrangement uses TRBV2 and TRBJ2-2; D might be TRBD1 or TRBD2, each matching 5 bases. Trimming cost V 8 bases and J 5 bases, with 9 bases left between them. The CDR3 runs to 12 residues. Germline values: CDR1 SNHLY, CDR2 FYNNEI. The CDR3 DNA reads as TGTGCCAGCGGGGGAAGAACCGGGGAGCTGTTTTTT. It codes for CASGGRTGELFF.

The V gene is TRBV4-3, the J gene TRBJ1-2; D is possibly TRBD1 (5 bases). CDR1 LGHNA and CDR2 YSLEER come from the germline V gene. The CDR3 length is 15 residues. V was pared by 0 bases and J by 4 bases, with 12 bases between. CDR3 in amino acids: CASSQDRWGTYGYTF. CDR3 DNA sequence: TGCGCCAGCAGCCAAGATCGGTGGGGGACCTATGGCTACACCTTC.

This rearrangement joins TRBV19 to TRBJ2-7, with D perhaps TRBD2 (5 bases). CDR1 is LNHDA and CDR2 is SQIVND in the germline V gene (reference sequence). The CDR3 extends over 13 amino acids. Trimming took off 2 bases at V and 1 base at J, with 6 bases between the two ends. DNA for the CDR3: TGTGCCAGTAGTATATCGGGATCCTACGAGCAGTACTTC. Translated: CASSISGSYEQYF.

J is TRBJ1-1 and V is TRBV28, with a tentative D call TRBD1 (6 bases). The V end lost 5 bases, the J end lost 4 bases, and 14 bases lay between the germline ends. Germline-derived CDR1 and CDR2 are MDHEN and SYDVKM. This CDR3 comprises 14 residues. The DNA for the CDR3 is TGTGCCAGCAGTGGAAGGGGGTGGGTCACTGAAGCTTTCTTT. This codes for CASSGRGWVTEAFF.